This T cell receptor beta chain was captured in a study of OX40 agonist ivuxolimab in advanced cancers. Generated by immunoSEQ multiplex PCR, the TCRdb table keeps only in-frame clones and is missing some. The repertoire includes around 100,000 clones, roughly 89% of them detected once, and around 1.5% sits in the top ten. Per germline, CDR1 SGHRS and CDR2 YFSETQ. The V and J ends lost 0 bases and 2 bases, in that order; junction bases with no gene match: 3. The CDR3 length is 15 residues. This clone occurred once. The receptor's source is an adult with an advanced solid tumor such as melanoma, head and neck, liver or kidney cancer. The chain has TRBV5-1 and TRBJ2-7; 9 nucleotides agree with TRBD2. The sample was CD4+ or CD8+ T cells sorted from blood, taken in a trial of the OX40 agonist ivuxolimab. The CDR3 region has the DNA TGCGCCAGCAGCTTGGTGGCTAGCGGGACCTACGAGCAGTACTTC. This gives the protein CASSLVASGTYEQYF.